Here is one T cell receptor beta chain with its context. The data derive from a study of shared clonotypes between healthy human individuals. Study-level background: Each donor's CD8 memory used one plate, CD8 naive two, each CD4 subset three.

Trimming left V 2 bases short and J 3 bases short, with 16 bases between. This CDR3 comprises 16 residues. Germline V CDR1 and CDR2: LGHNA, YSLEER. Libraries were prepared by immunoSEQ multiplex PCR; TCRdb keeps only in-frame clonotypes and omits some of them. This repertoire shows around 1.9 million clones, approximately 94% found once; its top ten account for roughly 1.8%. The naive CD8 population came from CD45RO-negative cells selected for CCR7, without terminally differentiated effector memory CD45RA+ cells. Sequencing input: naive CD8+ T cells from PBMCs. This chain joins TRBV4-3 and TRBJ1-2; D remains ambiguous. The receptor's source is a man aged 18 to 30 in good health. Some clones in this sample may be carry-over from other donors' samples. The CDR3 nucleotides are TGCGCCAGCAGCCAACGTACGCAGGAATCCTACTATGGCTACACCTTC. This codes for CASSQRTQESYYGYTF.